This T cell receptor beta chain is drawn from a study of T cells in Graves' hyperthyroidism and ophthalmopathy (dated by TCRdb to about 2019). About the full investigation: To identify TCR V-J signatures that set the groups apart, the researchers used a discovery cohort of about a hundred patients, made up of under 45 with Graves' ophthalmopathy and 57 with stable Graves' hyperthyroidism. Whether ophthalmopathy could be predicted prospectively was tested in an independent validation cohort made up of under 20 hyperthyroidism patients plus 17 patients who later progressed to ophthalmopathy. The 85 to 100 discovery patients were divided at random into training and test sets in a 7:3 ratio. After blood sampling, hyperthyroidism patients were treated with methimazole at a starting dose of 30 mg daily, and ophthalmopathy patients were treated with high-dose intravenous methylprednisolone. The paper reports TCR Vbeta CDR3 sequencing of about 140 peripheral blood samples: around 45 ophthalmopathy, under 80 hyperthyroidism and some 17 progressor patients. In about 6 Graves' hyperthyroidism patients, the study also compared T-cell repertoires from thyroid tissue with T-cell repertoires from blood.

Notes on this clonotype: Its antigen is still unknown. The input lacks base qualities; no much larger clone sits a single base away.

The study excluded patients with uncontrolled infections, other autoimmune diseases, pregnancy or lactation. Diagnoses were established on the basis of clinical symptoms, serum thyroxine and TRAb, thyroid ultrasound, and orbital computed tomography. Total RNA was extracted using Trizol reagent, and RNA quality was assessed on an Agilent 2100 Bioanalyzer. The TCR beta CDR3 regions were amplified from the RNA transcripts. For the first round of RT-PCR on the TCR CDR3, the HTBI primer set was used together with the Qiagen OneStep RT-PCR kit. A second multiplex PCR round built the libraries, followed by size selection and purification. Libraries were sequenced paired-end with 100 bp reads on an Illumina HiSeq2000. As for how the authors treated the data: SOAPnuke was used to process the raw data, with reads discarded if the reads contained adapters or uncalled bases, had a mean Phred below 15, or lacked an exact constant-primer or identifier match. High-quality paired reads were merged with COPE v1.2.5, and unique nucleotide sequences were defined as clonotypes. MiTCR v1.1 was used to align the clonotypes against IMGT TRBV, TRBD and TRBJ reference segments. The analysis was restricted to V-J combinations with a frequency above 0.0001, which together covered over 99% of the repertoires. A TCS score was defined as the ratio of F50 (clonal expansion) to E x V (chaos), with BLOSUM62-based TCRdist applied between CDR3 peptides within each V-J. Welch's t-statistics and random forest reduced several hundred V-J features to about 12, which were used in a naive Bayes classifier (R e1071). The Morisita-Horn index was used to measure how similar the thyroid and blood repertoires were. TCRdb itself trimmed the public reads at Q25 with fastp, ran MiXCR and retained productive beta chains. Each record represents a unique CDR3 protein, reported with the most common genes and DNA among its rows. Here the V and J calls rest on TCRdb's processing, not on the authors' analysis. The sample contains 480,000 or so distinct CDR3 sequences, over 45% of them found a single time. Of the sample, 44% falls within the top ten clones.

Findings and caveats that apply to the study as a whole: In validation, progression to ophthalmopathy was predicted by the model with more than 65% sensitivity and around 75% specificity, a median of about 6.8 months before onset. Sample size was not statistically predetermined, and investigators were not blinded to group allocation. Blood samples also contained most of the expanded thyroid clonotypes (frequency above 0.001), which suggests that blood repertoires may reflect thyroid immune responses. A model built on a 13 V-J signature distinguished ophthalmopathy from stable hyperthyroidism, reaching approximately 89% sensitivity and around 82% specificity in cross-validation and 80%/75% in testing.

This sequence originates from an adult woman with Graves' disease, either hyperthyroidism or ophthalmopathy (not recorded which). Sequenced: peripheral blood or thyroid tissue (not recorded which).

The CDR3 is CSARGVRRTYNSPLHF. The DNA sequence is as follows: TGCAGTGCTAGAGGGGTCAGAAGGACCTATAATTCACCCCTCCACTTT. The chain employs TRBV20-1 and TRBJ1-6, with the D gene not clear enough to name. The CDR3 goes from the cysteine to the phenylalanine over 16 residues. This entry keeps only the CDR3 DNA: 48 bases, framed from base 1. V loses 1 base, J loses 2 bases, and the germline ends lie 12 bases apart. The germline V gene (reference sequence) provides CDR1 DFQATT and CDR2 SNEGSKA.